This T cell receptor (beta chain) came from a study of response to subunit inactivated influenza vaccine. Findings and caveats of the study: Every seasonal influenza vaccination brings in few new T cells, the authors suggested.

This CDR3 is 12 amino acids long. Between the trimmed V and J ends, which lost 6 bases and 5 bases, there was a span of 10 bases. The germline V gene encodes CDR1 MNHNY and CDR2 SVGAGI (reference sequence). This clonotype was recorded many times. Its antigen is undetermined. Each CDR3 protein is one row after TCRdb ran MiXCR on the RT-PCR reads. Of under 500,000 distinct CDR3 sequences listed, about 10% are singletons. The receptor comes from a man aged 50 to 60 who received an inactivated influenza vaccine. Sample: PBMCs from blood, taken 35 to 45 days after vaccination. The chain has TRBV6-6 and TRBJ2-5; tentative D call: TRBD2 (7 bases). The CDR3: CASRGRGETQYF. DNA for the CDR3: TGTGCCAGCAGAGGGAGGGGGGAGACCCAGTACTTC.